The present T cell receptor (beta chain) was sequenced within a study of regulatory T cells in long-lasting Graves disease. Findings and caveats of the study: Favoring TRBV28, TRBJ1-2 and TRBJ2-5 was a feature seen in persistent disease.

Both iRepertoire HTBI primers and Arm-PCR of CDR3 regions were used to build the TCR beta libraries. TCRdb re-called the multiplex PCR reads with MiXCR, one entry per CDR3 protein. The table has fewer than 650,000 distinct CDR3 sequences, 15% to 20% seen once; the top ten hold around 12%. Described time point: newly diagnosed GD, antithyroid drugs for less than 3 months. Isolated PBMC RNA provided the starting material for the TCR library. As collected, the peripheral blood samples measured about 8.1 milliliters each and went into EDTA tubes. The ends lost 0 bases at V and 0 bases at J; junction bases unmatched: 13. CDR1 and CDR2 (germline): SQVTM, ANQGSEA. This CDR3 has 19 residues. Notes on this clonotype: Its target is not known.

The sample was also reused in another study, on T cells in Graves' hyperthyroidism and ophthalmopathy. That report notes: Carried out on the TCR CDR3, a first-round RT-PCR used the HTBI primer set. A model built on 13 V-J features separated ophthalmopathy from stable hyperthyroidism.

The rearrangement links TRBV29-1 to TRBJ2-2; the match to TRBD1 covers 7 bases. This receptor was taken from a young man with Graves disease. The material was peripheral blood mononuclear cells (PBMCs), obtained at new diagnosis, from a patient treated with antithyroid drugs. The CDR3 here is CSVEDGTDTTYANTGELFF. CDR3 coding DNA: TGCAGCGTTGAAGATGGGACAGACACGACATACGCGAACACCGGGGAGCTGTTTTTT.